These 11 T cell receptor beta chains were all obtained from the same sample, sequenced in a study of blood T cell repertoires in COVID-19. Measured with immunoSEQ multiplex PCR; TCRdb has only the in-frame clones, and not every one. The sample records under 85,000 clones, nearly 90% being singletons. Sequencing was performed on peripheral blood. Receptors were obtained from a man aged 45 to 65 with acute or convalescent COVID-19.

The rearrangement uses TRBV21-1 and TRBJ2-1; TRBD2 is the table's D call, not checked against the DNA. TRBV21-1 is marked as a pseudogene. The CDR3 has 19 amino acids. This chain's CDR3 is CASSKRGGSTSGRINEQFF. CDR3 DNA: TGTGCCAGCAGCAAAAGAGGAGGGAGTACTAGCGGGAGAATCAATGAGCAGTTCTTC.

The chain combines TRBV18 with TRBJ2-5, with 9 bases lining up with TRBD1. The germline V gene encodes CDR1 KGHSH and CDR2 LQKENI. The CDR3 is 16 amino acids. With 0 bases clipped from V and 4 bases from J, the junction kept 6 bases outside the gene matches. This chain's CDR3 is CASSPPEGQGSETQYF. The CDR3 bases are TGTGCCAGCTCACCACCAGAGGGACAGGGTTCAGAGACCCAGTACTTC.

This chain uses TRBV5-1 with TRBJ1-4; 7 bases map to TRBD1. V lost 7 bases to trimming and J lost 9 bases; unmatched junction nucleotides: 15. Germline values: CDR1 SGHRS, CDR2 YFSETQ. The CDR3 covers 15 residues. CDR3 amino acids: CASPDSGTVWKKLFF. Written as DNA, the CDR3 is TGCGCCAGCCCCGATTCCGGGACAGTATGGAAAAAACTGTTTTTT. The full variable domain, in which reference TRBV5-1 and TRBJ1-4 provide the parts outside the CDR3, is KAGVTQTPRYLIKTRGQQVTLSCSPISGHRSVSWYQQTPGQGLQFLFEYFSETQRNKGNFPGRFSGRQFSNSRSEMNVSTLELGDSALYLCASPDSGTVWKKLFFGSGTQLSVL.

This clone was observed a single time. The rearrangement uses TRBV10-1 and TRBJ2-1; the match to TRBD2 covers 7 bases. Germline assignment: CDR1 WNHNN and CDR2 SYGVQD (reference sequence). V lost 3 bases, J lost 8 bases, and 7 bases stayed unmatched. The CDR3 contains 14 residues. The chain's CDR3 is CASSEPGGGHEQFF. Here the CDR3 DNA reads TGCGCCAGCAGTGAACCGGGAGGTGGGCATGAGCAGTTCTTC.

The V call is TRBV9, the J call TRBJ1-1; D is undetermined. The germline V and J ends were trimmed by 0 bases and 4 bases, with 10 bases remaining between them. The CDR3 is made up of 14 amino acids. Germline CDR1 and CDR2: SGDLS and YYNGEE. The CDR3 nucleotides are TGTGCCAGCAGCGTAGCCCGAGGCGGCACTGAAGCTTTCTTT. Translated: CASSVARGGTEAFF. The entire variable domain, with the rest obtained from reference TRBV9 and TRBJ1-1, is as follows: DSGVTQTPKHLITATGQRVTLRCSPRSGDLSVYWYQQSLDQGLQFLIQYYNGEERAKGNILERFSAQQFPDLHSELNLSSLELGDSALYFCASSVARGGTEAFFGQGTRLTVV.

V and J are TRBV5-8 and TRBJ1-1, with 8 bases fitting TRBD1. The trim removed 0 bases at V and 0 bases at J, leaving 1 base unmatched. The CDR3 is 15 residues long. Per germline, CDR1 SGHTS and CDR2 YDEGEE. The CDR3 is CASSLGQGLNTEAFF. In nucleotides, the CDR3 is TGTGCCAGCAGCTTGGGACAGGGGCTGAACACTGAAGCTTTCTTT.

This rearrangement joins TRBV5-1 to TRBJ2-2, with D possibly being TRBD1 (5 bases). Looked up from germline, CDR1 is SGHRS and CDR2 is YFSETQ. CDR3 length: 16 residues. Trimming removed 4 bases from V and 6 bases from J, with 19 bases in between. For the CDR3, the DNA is TGCGCCAGCAGCCCGCCCTCCAGGGTTAGGGCCGGGGAGCTGTTTTTT. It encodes CASSPPSRVRAGELFF.

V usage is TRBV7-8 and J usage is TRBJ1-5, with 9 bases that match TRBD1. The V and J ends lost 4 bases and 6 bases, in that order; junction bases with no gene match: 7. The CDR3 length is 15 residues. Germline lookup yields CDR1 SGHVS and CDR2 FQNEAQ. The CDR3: CASSSDRGSFQPQHF. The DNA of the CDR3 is TGTGCCAGCAGCTCAGACAGGGGGAGTTTTCAGCCCCAGCATTTT.

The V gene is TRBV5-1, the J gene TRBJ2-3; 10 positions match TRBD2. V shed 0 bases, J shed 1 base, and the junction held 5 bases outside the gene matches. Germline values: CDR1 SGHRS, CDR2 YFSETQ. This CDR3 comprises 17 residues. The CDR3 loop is CASSLVTGTSGTDTQYF. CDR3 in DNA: TGCGCCAGCAGCTTGGTAACCGGGACTAGCGGCACAGATACGCAGTATTTT.

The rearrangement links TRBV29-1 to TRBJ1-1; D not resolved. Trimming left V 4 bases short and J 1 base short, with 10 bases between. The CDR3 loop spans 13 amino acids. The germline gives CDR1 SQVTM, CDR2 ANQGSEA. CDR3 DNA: TGCAGCGTTGCTATCCGGGAGAACACTGAAGCTTTCTTT. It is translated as CSVAIRENTEAFF. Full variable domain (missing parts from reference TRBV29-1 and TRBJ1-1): SAVISQKPSRDICQRGTSLTIQCQVDSQVTMMFWYRQQPGQSLTLIATANQGSEATYESGFVIDKFPISRPNLTFSTLTVSNMSPEDSSIYLCSVAIRENTEAFFGQGTRLTVV.

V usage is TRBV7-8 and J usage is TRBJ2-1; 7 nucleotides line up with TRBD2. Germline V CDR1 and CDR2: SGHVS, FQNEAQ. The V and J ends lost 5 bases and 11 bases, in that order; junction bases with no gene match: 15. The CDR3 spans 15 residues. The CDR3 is CASSGGEGVTMKQFF. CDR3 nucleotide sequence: TGTGCCAGCAGCGGAGGGGAGGGAGTCACAATGAAGCAGTTCTTC.